Presented here are 9 T cell receptor beta chains from one specimen sequenced in a study of blood T cell repertoires in COVID-19. Some clones are missing from TCRdb's copy, which holds only in-frame ones; the method was immunoSEQ multiplex PCR. The sample lists roughly 240,000 clones, approximately 90% occurring once. Sequencing input: PBMCs or T cells enriched from blood (not recorded which). Every receptor here comes from a woman in her thirties or forties with acute COVID-19.

V is TRBV6-5 and J is TRBJ2-7, with 7 bases aligning to TRBD1. Trimming took 4 bases from V and 3 from J; bases not matched to a gene: 6. CDR1 is MNHEY, CDR2 SVGAGI, per germline. This CDR3 has 14 amino acids. The CDR3 DNA sequence: TGTGCCAGCAGTTCTCTTACAGGGGTCTACGAGCAGTACGTC. This encodes CASSSLTGVYEQYV.

This chain connects TRBV9 to TRBJ1-3; D remains ambiguous. V lost 0 bases, J lost 0 bases, and 13 bases lay in between. CDR1 and CDR2 from the germline V gene are SGDLS and YYNGEE. The CDR3 length is 17 residues. CDR3 protein: CASSVGSSSLSGNTIYF. DNA of the CDR3: TGTGCCAGCAGCGTAGGTAGCAGCTCCCTCTCTGGAAACACCATATATTTT.

The chain links TRBV7-2 to TRBJ2-3; 12 bases map to TRBD2. Trimming at V came to 3 bases and at J to 14 bases, leaving 3 bases not matched to a gene. The germline V gene encodes CDR1 SGHTA and CDR2 FQGNSA. The CDR3 is made up of 12 amino acids. This CDR3 is CASSLTSGSLYF. The CDR3 region has the DNA TGTGCCAGCAGCTTGACTAGCGGGAGCCTGTATTTT.

This chain links TRBV5-1 with TRBJ1-2; TRBD1 might be the D (5 bases). The CDR3 extends over 17 amino acids. CDR1 and CDR2 (germline): SGHRS, YFSETQ. The V end lost 6 bases, the J end lost 3 bases, and 24 bases lay between the germline ends. The DNA for the CDR3 is TGCGCCAGCACCTATAGGCCCCGCATTGGGGGGGACTATGGCTACACCTTC. It codes for CASTYRPRIGGDYGYTF. Combining the CDR3 with reference TRBV5-1 and TRBJ1-2 gives the whole variable domain KAGVTQTPRYLIKTRGQQVTLSCSPISGHRSVSWYQQTPGQGLQFLFEYFSETQRNKGNFPGRFSGRQFSNSRSEMNVSTLELGDSALYLCASTYRPRIGGDYGYTFGSGTRLTVV.

This rearrangement joins TRBV7-2 to TRBJ2-1; 9 positions match TRBD2. V shed 3 bases and J 8 bases; nucleotides not matched to a gene: 5. CDR3 length: 14 residues. Germline CDR1 reads SGHTA; CDR2 reads FQGNSA. The DNA of the CDR3 is TGTGCCAGCAGCTTGGCTAGCGGGAAATATGAGCAGTTCTTC. Residues: CASSLASGKYEQFF.

This clone has just one count. This chain joins TRBV7-2 and TRBJ2-4; maybe TRBD1 (5 bases). The V gene lost 4 bases and the J gene lost 0 bases, with 16 bases spanning the gap. This CDR3 spans 17 amino acids. CDR1 is SGHTA, CDR2 FQGNSA, per germline. The CDR3: CASSSPGQILAKNIQYF. CDR3 bases: TGTGCCAGCAGCTCCCCAGGGCAGATACTAGCCAAAAACATTCAGTACTTC.

The chain is built from TRBV6-2 or TRBV6-3 and TRBJ1-2; the D gene is possibly TRBD1 (6 bases). Looked up from germline, CDR1 is MNHEY and CDR2 is SVGEGT. The CDR3 sequence is 12 residues long. Trimming took off 4 bases at V and 7 bases at J, with 10 bases between the two ends. CDR3 residues: CASSWTAGGYTF. The CDR3 region has the DNA TGTGCCAGCAGTTGGACAGCCGGTGGCTACACCTTC.

The chain joins TRBV15 to TRBJ2-7; D is unresolved. Trimming pared 0 bases from V and 3 bases from J, leaving 6 bases between. The CDR3 contains 13 residues. Germline V gene sequence: CDR1 LNHNV, CDR2 YYDKDF (reference sequence). The CDR3 reads CATSREGFYEQYF. CDR3 sequence (DNA): TGTGCCACCAGCAGAGAGGGCTTCTACGAGCAGTACTTC.

J is TRBJ1-6 and V is TRBV5-1, with no clear D. This CDR3 contains 15 residues. Trimming pared 4 bases from V and 4 bases from J, leaving 12 bases between. The germline V gene has CDR1 SGHRS and CDR2 YFSETQ. The CDR3 spells CASSPRGFYNSPLHF. The CDR3 bases are TGCGCCAGCAGCCCTCGGGGATTTTATAATTCACCCCTCCACTTT. Supplemented by reference TRBV5-1 and TRBJ1-6, the full variable domain reads KAGVTQTPRYLIKTRGQQVTLSCSPISGHRSVSWYQQTPGQGLQFLFEYFSETQRNKGNFPGRFSGRQFSNSRSEMNVSTLELGDSALYLCASSPRGFYNSPLHFGNGTRLTVT.